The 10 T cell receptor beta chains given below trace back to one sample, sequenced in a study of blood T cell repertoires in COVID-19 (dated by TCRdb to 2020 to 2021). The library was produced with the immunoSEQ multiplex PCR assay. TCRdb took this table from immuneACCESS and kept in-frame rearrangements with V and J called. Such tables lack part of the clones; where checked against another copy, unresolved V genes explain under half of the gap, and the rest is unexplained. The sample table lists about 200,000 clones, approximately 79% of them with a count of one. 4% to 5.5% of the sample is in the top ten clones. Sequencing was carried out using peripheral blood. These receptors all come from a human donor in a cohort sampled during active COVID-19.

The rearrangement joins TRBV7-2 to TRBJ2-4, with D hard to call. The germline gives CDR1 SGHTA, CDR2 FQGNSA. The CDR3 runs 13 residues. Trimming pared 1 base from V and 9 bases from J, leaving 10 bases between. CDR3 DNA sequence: TGTGCCAGCAGCTTAGATCGTCCGGGCATTCAGTACTTC. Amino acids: CASSLDRPGIQYF.

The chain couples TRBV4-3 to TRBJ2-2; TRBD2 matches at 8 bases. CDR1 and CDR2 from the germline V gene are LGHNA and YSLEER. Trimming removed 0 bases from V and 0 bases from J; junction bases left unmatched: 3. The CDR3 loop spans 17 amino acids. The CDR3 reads CASSQEPGLANTGELFF. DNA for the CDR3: TGCGCCAGCAGCCAAGAACCGGGACTAGCGAACACCGGGGAGCTGTTTTTT.

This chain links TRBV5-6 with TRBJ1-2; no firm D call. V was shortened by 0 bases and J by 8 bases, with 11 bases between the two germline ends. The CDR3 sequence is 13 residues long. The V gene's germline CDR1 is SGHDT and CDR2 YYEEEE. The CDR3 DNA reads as TGTGCCAGCAGCTTGGCGGCGGTGGTGGGCTACACCTTC. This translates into CASSLAAVVGYTF.

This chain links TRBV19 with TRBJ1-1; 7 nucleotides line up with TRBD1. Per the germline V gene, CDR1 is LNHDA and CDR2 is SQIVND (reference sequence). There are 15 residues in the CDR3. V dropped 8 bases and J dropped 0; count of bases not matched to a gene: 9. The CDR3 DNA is TGTGCCAGTCGGAAACAGGGGACTTTGAACACTGAAGCTTTCTTT. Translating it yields CASRKQGTLNTEAFF.

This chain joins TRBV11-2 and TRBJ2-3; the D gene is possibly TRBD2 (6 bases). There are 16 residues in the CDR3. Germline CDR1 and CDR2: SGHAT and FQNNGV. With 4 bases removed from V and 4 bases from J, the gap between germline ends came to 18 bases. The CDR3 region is CASSSRLVRLSDTQYF. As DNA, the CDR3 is TGTGCCAGCAGCTCTAGACTAGTGAGGTTGTCAGATACGCAGTATTTT.

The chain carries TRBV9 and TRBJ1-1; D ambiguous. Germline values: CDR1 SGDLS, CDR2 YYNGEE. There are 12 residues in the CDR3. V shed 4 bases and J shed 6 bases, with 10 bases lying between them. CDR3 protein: CASSPQEAEAFF. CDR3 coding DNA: TGTGCCAGCAGCCCCCAAGAGGCTGAAGCTTTCTTT.

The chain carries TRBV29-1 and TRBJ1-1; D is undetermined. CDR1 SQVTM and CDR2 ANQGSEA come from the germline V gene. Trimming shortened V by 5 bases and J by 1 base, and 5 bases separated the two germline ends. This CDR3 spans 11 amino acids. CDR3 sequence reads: CSVLGNTEAFF. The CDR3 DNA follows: TGCAGCGTTCTCGGGAACACTGAAGCTTTCTTT.

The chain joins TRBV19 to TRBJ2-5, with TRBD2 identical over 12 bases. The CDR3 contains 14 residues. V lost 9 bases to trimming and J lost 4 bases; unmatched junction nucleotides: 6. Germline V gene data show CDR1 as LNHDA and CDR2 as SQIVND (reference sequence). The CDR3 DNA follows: TGTGCCAGCTCGACTAGCGGGAGTCGAGAGACCCAGTACTTC. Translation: CASSTSGSRETQYF. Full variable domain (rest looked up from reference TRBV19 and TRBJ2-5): DGGITQSPKYLFRKEGQNVTLSCEQNLNHDAMYWYRQDPGQGLRLIYYSQIVNDFQKGDIAEGYSVSREKKESFPLTVTSAQKNPTAFYLCASSTSGSRETQYFGPGTRLLVL.

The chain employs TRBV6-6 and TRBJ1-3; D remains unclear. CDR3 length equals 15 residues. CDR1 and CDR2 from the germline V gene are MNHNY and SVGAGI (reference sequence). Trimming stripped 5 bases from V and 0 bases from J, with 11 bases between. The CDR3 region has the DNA TGTGCCAGCAGTACTTCAATTTACTCTGGAAACACCATATATTTT. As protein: CASSTSIYSGNTIYF.

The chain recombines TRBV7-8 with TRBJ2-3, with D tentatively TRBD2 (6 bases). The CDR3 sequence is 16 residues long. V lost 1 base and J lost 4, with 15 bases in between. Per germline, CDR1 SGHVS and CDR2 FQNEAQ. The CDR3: CASSLEVGRYADTQYF. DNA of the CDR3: TGTGCCAGCAGCTTAGAAGTAGGGAGGTACGCAGATACGCAGTATTTT.